This T cell receptor beta chain was recorded in a study of CD8 T cells in ankylosing spondylitis. Library preparation for TCR beta used quantitative 5'-RACE with molecular barcodes. Each CDR3 protein gets one entry after TCRdb re-called the 5' RACE reads with MiXCR. The sample holds roughly 130,000 distinct CDR3 sequences, 6% to 8.5% seen once. The CDR3 runs to 17 residues. Trimming pared 1 base from V and 0 bases from J, leaving 12 bases between. Looked up from germline, CDR1 is LGHDT and CDR2 is YNNKEL (reference sequence). Study-level points and caveats: Disease-linked clones, CD8+, were relatively rare in peripheral blood.

This clonotype was seen many times. Its antigen is unidentified. V and J are TRBV3-1 and TRBJ1-4, with D uncertain. The TCR originated in a male donor with ankylosing spondylitis or in good health (not recorded which). The sample taken for sequencing was blood, either unsorted or a sorted T cell fraction (not recorded which). DNA of the CDR3: TGTGCCAGCAGCCAAGCTCTCTGGGGTGCAACTAATGAAAAACTGTTTTTT. It codes for CASSQALWGATNEKLFF.